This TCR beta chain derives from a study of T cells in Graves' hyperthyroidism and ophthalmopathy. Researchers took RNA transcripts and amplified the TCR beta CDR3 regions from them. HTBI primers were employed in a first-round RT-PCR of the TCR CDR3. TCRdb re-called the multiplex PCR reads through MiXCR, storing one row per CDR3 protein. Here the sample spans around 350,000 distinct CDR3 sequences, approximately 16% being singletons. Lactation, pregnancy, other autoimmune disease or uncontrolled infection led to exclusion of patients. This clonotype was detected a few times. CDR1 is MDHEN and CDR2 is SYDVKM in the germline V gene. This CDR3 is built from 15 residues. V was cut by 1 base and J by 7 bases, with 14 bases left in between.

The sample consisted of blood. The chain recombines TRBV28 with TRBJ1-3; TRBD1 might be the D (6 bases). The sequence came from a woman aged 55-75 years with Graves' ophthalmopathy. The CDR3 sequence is CASSLSYRRGNTIYF. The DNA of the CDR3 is TGTGCCAGCAGTTTATCCTACAGGAGGGGGAACACCATATATTTT.